This TCR beta chain was captured by sequencing in a study of shared T cell receptors in the human thymus. Generated by immunoSEQ multiplex PCR, the TCRdb table keeps only in-frame clones and is missing some. The table records about 400,000 clones, 95% of them present only once. Germline V lookup: CDR1 SGHKS, CDR2 YYEKEE (reference sequence). CDR3 length: 14 residues. Trimming removed 3 bases from V and 5 bases from J, with 14 bases in between. The sequencing input was thymocytes. The receptor was derived from a human donor. The chain couples TRBV5-5 to TRBJ2-5; D is uncertain. CDR3 sequence (DNA): TGTGCCAGCAGCTCGGACGTCAATGTGGAGACCCAGTACTTC. It codes for CASSSDVNVETQYF.